This TCR beta chain was captured by sequencing in a study of OX40 agonist ivuxolimab in advanced cancers. Across the whole study: Cohort: 75% to 90% men, mean age roughly 60, aged roughly 20 to 79.

Produced via immunoSEQ multiplex PCR; TCRdb's table is partial and in-frame only. Among about 98,000 clones listed, about nine tenths were seen once. This CDR3 has 15 residues. Trimming took 0 bases from V and 6 from J, leaving 13 bases between them. Germline lookup yields CDR1 SGHRS and CDR2 YFSETQ. Overall study results and limits: Expanded peripheral T-cell antigen specificity went undetermined. Among the lowest peripheral clonal expansion occurred in 0.1-3.0 mg/kg partial responders.

At baseline, cycle 4 day 1, and cycle 7 day 1, blood was sampled. Details on this clone: The target antigen is unknown.

This chain connects TRBV5-1 to TRBJ1-5; a possible D gene is TRBD1 (5 bases). The sequence was collected from an adult with an advanced solid tumor such as melanoma, head and neck, liver or kidney cancer. This material consisted of CD4+ or CD8+ T cells sorted from blood, taken in a trial of the OX40 agonist ivuxolimab. The CDR3 DNA reads TGCGCCAGCAGCTTGGCCGGCGCGGGGGGTCAGCCCCAGCATTTT. This codes for CASSLAGAGGQPQHF. Complete variable domain (other parts from reference TRBV5-1 and TRBJ1-5): KAGVTQTPRYLIKTRGQQVTLSCSPISGHRSVSWYQQTPGQGLQFLFEYFSETQRNKGNFPGRFSGRQFSNSRSEMNVSTLELGDSALYLCASSLAGAGGQPQHFGDGTRLSIL.